One and the same sample provided the 6 T cell receptor beta chains below, sequenced in a study of blood T cell repertoires in COVID-19. Produced via immunoSEQ multiplex PCR; TCRdb's table is partial and in-frame only. The sample holds roughly 190,000 clones, 85% to 95% seen once. The sample taken for sequencing was peripheral blood. All receptors derive from a man in his thirties or forties with COVID-19, enrolled during active disease.

This chain uses TRBV6-6 with TRBJ1-2, with TRBD1 matching over 7 bases. Germline V lookup: CDR1 MNHNY, CDR2 SVGAGI (reference sequence). The CDR3 consists of 16 residues. With 5 bases clipped from V and 0 bases from J, the junction kept 9 bases outside the gene matches. CDR3 protein: CASSNRGQNSNYGYTF. The CDR3 DNA reads TGTGCCAGCAGTAACCGGGGACAGAACTCTAACTATGGCTACACCTTC.

The rearrangement joins TRBV9 to TRBJ1-1; TRBD1 is a possible D gene (5 bases). Trimming removed 0 bases at V and 1 base at J, with 10 bases between. Germline CDR1 SGDLS, CDR2 YYNGEE. CDR3 length: 15 residues. The DNA for the CDR3 is TGTGCCAGCAGCGTAGTGGCAGGGAAGAACACTGAAGCTTTCTTT. Residues: CASSVVAGKNTEAFF.

This clone has just a few counts. This rearrangement joins TRBV21-1 to TRBJ2-3; the table's D call TRBD2 went unverified against the DNA. TRBV21-1 is given as a pseudogene. The CDR3 contains 17 residues. CDR3: CASSKRLAGPSTDTQYF. The DNA of the CDR3 is TGTGCCAGCAGCAAACGACTAGCGGGCCCTAGCACAGATACGCAGTATTTT.

The rearrangement uses TRBV19 and TRBJ2-5; a weak D match, TRBD1 (6 bases). Trimming pared 6 bases from V and 2 bases from J, leaving 13 bases between. Germline-derived CDR1 and CDR2 are LNHDA and SQIVND (reference sequence). CDR3 length equals 14 residues. The CDR3: CASSPGHRQETQYF. In nucleotides, the CDR3 is TGTGCCAGTAGCCCGGGACATAGACAAGAGACCCAGTACTTC.

The J gene is TRBJ1-5, the V gene TRBV18; D gene ambiguous. V lost 4 bases and J lost 4, with 5 bases in between. There are 12 residues in the CDR3. The germline CDR1 and CDR2 sequences are KGHSH and LQKENI. CDR3 loop: CASSLENQPQHF. Here the CDR3 DNA reads TGTGCCAGCTCACTAGAGAATCAGCCCCAGCATTTT. Full variable domain (remainder filled in from reference TRBV18 and TRBJ1-5): NAGVMQNPRHLVRRRGQEARLRCSPMKGHSHVYWYRQLPEEGLKFMVYLQKENIIDESGMPKERFSAEFPKEGPSILRIQQVVRGDSAAYFCASSLENQPQHFGDGTRLSIL.

This chain connects TRBV6-1 to TRBJ2-1, with TRBD2 as a possible D gene (6 bases). CDR1 is MNHNS and CDR2 is SASEGT in the germline V gene. V shed 2 bases and J shed 3 bases, with 11 bases lying between them. The CDR3 sequence is 15 residues long. The CDR3 region has the DNA TGTGCCAGCAGTGAATCAGGACTAAGCTACAATGAGCAGTTCTTC. Amino acids: CASSESGLSYNEQFF.